The 25 T cell receptor beta chains presented below share a single source sample, sequenced in a study of human T cells and chemical hapten exposure. TCRdb re-derived calls from the RACE reads in MiXCR, one entry per CDR3 protein. Of just over 350,000 distinct CDR3 sequences listed, around 6% are singletons. Time point meaning: patch test 2, 6 weeks after DPC sensitization. As to treatment: therapeutic diphenylcyclopropenone sensitization with weekly scalp DPC. This material consisted of whole blood, taken in connection with sensitization to the hapten diphenylcyclopropenone (DPC). The receptor set was obtained from a woman under 30 with alopecia areata. Some clones in this sample may be carry-over from other donors' samples.

This clonotype was seen ten or more times. The V and J genes are TRBV7-6 and TRBJ1-6; 9 bases are a match to TRBD1. This CDR3 is 16 amino acids long. The V gene's germline CDR1 is SGHVS and CDR2 FNYEAQ. Trimming took 2 bases from V and 5 from J; bases not matched to a gene: 4. The CDR3 region is CASSLFGTGNNSPLHF. The CDR3 DNA sequence: TGTGCCAGCAGCTTATTCGGGACAGGGAATAATTCACCCCTCCACTTT.

This sequence joins TRBV6-5 and TRBJ1-3; weak D call: TRBD1 (6 bases). V was clipped by 0 bases and J by 0 bases, with 12 bases between them. The CDR3 consists of 17 residues. The V gene's germline CDR1 is MNHEY and CDR2 SVGAGI. This CDR3 is CASSYSNRETSGNTIYF. The CDR3 region has the DNA TGTGCCAGCAGTTACTCGAACAGGGAGACCTCTGGAAACACCATATATTTT.

In its sample, this clonotype was seen a few times. This sequence joins TRBV6-1 and TRBJ1-3, with D uncertain. The CDR3 is 16 residues long. CDR1 and CDR2 (germline): MNHNS, SASEGT. V lost 0 bases, J lost 3 bases, and 12 bases lay in between. CDR3 DNA sequence: TGTGCCAGCAGTGAAGCCCGACCACGACTTGGAAACACCATATATTTT. Its protein product is CASSEARPRLGNTIYF.

This clonotype was seen ten or more times. The J gene is TRBJ1-1, the V gene TRBV6-2 or TRBV6-3; TRBD1 is a possible D gene (5 bases). V was pared by 2 bases and J by 4 bases, with 11 bases between. The germline V gene has CDR1 MNHEY and CDR2 SVGEGT. The CDR3 has 14 amino acids. Written as DNA, the CDR3 is TGTGCCAGCAGTTACAGGGACTCGGGCACTGAAGCTTTCTTT. Its translation: CASSYRDSGTEAFF.

This clonotype was seen a few times. The chain employs TRBV6-2 or TRBV6-3 and TRBJ2-1; D possibly corresponds to TRBD1 (6 bases). CDR3 length: 14 amino acids. Trimming stripped 9 bases from V and 0 bases from J, with 12 bases between. Germline V gene lookup returns CDR1 MNHEY and CDR2 SVGEGT. Here the CDR3 reads CASKGGNSYNEQFF. As DNA, the CDR3 is TGTGCCAGTAAAGGGGGAAACTCCTACAATGAGCAGTTCTTC.

V and J are TRBV29-1 and TRBJ1-2; D unclear. V lost 1 base and J 8 bases, leaving 8 bases between the germline ends. This CDR3 region has 11 residues. CDR1 and CDR2 (germline): SQVTM, ANQGSEA. In DNA form, the CDR3 reads TGCAGCGTTGAAGGGGCGGCGGGCTACACCTTC. Protein product: CSVEGAAGYTF. Filled out from reference TRBV29-1 and TRBJ1-2, the complete variable domain reads SAVISQKPSRDICQRGTSLTIQCQVDSQVTMMFWYRQQPGQSLTLIATANQGSEATYESGFVIDKFPISRPNLTFSTLTVSNMSPEDSSIYLCSVEGAAGYTFGSGTRLTVV.

The V gene is TRBV6-2 or TRBV6-3, the J gene TRBJ2-3, with D perhaps matching TRBD1 or TRBD2 (5 bases each). Deletions cut 10 bases from V and 3 bases from J, with 14 bases between. Germline CDR1 and CDR2: MNHEY and SVGEGT. There are 13 residues in the CDR3. This CDR3 reads CATARDLTDTQYF. Here the CDR3 DNA reads TGTGCCACAGCCCGGGACCTAACAGATACGCAGTATTTT.

This clonotype was counted ten times or more. The V call is TRBV7-9, the J call TRBJ2-3, with TRBD2 as a possible D gene (5 bases). V gave up 1 base and J gave up 2 bases, with 13 bases separating them. In germline, CDR1 is SEHNR, CDR2 FQNEAQ (reference sequence). The CDR3 sequence is 16 residues long. The CDR3 sequence is CASSLGLGLVTDTQYF. CDR3 DNA: TGTGCCAGCAGCTTAGGCCTCGGACTCGTCACAGATACGCAGTATTTT.

V gene TRBV12-5 combines with J gene TRBJ2-5, with TRBD2 identical over 9 bases. CDR3 length: 15 residues. J gave up 5 bases and V 6 bases, and 10 bases lay outside the gene matches. Per the germline V gene, CDR1 is LGHNT and CDR2 is FRNRAP. CDR3 DNA: TGTGCTAGTGGCTCCGGGACTAGCAGGTTTGAGACCCAGTACTTC. Residues: CASGSGTSRFETQYF.

Only a few counts were recorded for this clonotype. The chain combines TRBV9 with TRBJ1-3; no clear D gene. The germline CDR1 and CDR2 sequences are SGDLS and YYNGEE. Between the trimmed V and J ends, which lost 3 bases and 4 bases, there was a span of 11 bases. CDR3 length: 14 residues. CDR3 amino acids: CASSARVSGNTIYF. Here the CDR3 DNA reads TGTGCCAGCAGCGCAAGGGTGTCAGGAAACACCATATATTTT.

The table lists this clonotype with many counts. The chain carries TRBV20-1 and TRBJ2-7, with 8 positions matching TRBD1. The trim removed 4 bases at V and 2 bases at J, leaving 10 bases unmatched. The CDR3 totals 15 residues. Germline V gives CDR1 DFQATT, CDR2 SNEGSKA (reference sequence). The CDR3 nucleotides are TGCAGTGCTATAGAGCAGGGGGCTCCTACCTACGAGCAGTACTTC. Translating it yields CSAIEQGAPTYEQYF.

The genes are TRBV10-3 and TRBJ1-1, with unresolved D. The length of the CDR3 is 13 residues. Germline loops: CDR1 ENHRY, CDR2 SYGVKD. Trimming left V 2 bases short and J 1 base short, with 5 bases between. CDR3 in DNA: TGTGCCATCAGTGAGCCAGAGAACACTGAAGCTTTCTTT. This translates into CAISEPENTEAFF.

This clonotype was seen a handful of times. The CDR3 DNA reads TGTGCCAGCAGTTTTAGTCGGGAGAGCTCCTACAATGAGCAGTTCTTC. Its protein is CASSFSRESSYNEQFF. The rearrangement links TRBV12-3 or TRBV12-4 to TRBJ2-1; D may be TRBD2 (6 bases). The CDR3 totals 16 residues. V gave up 3 bases and J gave up 0 bases, with 12 bases separating them.

This clonotype turned up a few times. This sequence joins TRBV3-1 and TRBJ2-1; 11 nucleotides agree with TRBD2. From germline, CDR1 is LGHDT and CDR2 YNNKEL (reference sequence). This CDR3 has 17 amino acids. J gave up 5 bases and V 2 bases, and 8 bases lay outside the gene matches. DNA for the CDR3: TGTGCCAGCAGCCAAAAGGCAGGGACTAGCGGAAACAATGAGCAGTTCTTC. Its translation: CASSQKAGTSGNNEQFF.

This clonotype was observed at least ten times. The gene calls are TRBV6-1 and TRBJ1-5; D call uncertain. The CDR3 totals 14 residues. Germline V lookup: CDR1 MNHNS, CDR2 SASEGT. Trimming removed 1 base from V and 4 bases from J, with 8 bases in between. As DNA, the CDR3 is TGTGCCAGCAGTGAAGTCCCGGGGAATCAGCCCCAGCATTTT. Translating gives CASSEVPGNQPQHF.

The chain has TRBV3-1 and TRBJ1-3; D ambiguous. The CDR3 runs 13 residues. Trimming shortened V by 1 base and J by 5 bases, and 6 bases separated the two germline ends. From germline, CDR1 is LGHDT and CDR2 YNNKEL (reference sequence). CDR3 region: CASSQGIRNTIYF. The CDR3 nucleotides are TGTGCCAGCAGCCAAGGTATCCGAAACACCATATATTTT.

The sample holds many counts of this clonotype. The rearrangement joins TRBV4-3 to TRBJ2-3, with TRBD2 matching over 8 bases. Unmatched junction bases numbered 7, after V lost 4 bases and J lost 4 bases. CDR3 size: 15 residues. Germline V CDR1 and CDR2: LGHNA, YSLEER. The CDR3 bases are TGCGCCAGCAGCCGGGGCGGGGGGAGAGCAGATACGCAGTATTTT. Protein: CASSRGGGRADTQYF.

This clonotype was observed a handful of times. The V gene is TRBV3-1, the J gene TRBJ2-3; TRBD2 matches at 10 bases. V was clipped by 4 bases and J by 4 bases; unmatched bases: 8. CDR1 and CDR2 from the germline V gene are LGHDT and YNNKEL (reference sequence). The CDR3 totals 16 residues. CDR3 nucleotides: TGTGCCAGCAGCCGAAGACTAGCGGGCGGGGCAGATACGCAGTATTTT. It codes for CASSRRLAGGADTQYF.

This clonotype was seen repeatedly, ten times or more. The rearrangement links TRBV11-2 to TRBJ1-1, with unresolved D. The V end lost 1 base, the J end lost 4 bases, and 7 bases lay between the germline ends. This CDR3 contains 13 residues. Germline loops: CDR1 SGHAT, CDR2 FQNNGV. Written as DNA, the CDR3 is TGTGCCAGCAGCTTAGGGGCGGGCACTGAAGCTTTCTTT. This sequence encodes CASSLGAGTEAFF.

The CDR3 DNA follows: TGCGCCAGCAGCCAAGATTATGGACAGGTCTACACCGGGGAGCTGTTTTTT. Translated: CASSQDYGQVYTGELFF. J is TRBJ2-2 and V is TRBV4-3, with 7 bases aligning to TRBD1. With V trimmed by 0 bases and J by 3 bases, 7 bases remained unmatched. The CDR3 runs 17 residues. The germline CDR1 and CDR2 sequences are LGHNA and YSLEER.

A few counts support this clonotype. The gene calls are TRBV7-6 and TRBJ1-4; perhaps TRBD1 as D (6 bases). There are 14 residues in the CDR3. The germline V gene encodes CDR1 SGHVS and CDR2 FNYEAQ. V lost 5 bases and J 4 bases, leaving 11 bases between the germline ends. CDR3: CASSPGTLNEKLFF. Written as DNA, the CDR3 is TGTGCCAGCAGCCCGGGGACACTTAATGAAAAACTGTTTTTT.

This clonotype appeared a few times. The chain joins TRBV7-6 to TRBJ1-3; D uncertain. Germline assignment: CDR1 SGHVS and CDR2 FNYEAQ. The CDR3 runs 15 residues. Trimming removed 1 base from V and 3 bases from J, with 10 bases in between. The CDR3 region has the DNA TGTGCCAGCAGCTTAGTAGCCGGGTTTGGAAACACCATATATTTT. This sequence encodes CASSLVAGFGNTIYF.

This clonotype was seen a handful of times. J is TRBJ1-6 and V is TRBV4-3; D is possibly TRBD1 (6 bases). From germline, CDR1 is LGHNA and CDR2 YSLEER. The CDR3 is 17 amino acids. V dropped 1 base and J dropped 4 bases, with 14 bases sitting between them. DNA of the CDR3: TGCGCCAGCAGCCAAGGACTACAGGGAGCTTATAATTCACCCCTCCACTTT. Protein: CASSQGLQGAYNSPLHF.

This clonotype was detected a few times. The V call is TRBV20-1, the J call TRBJ2-6, with D perhaps matching TRBD1 (5 bases). Deletions cut 5 bases from V and 2 bases from J, with 7 bases between. CDR1 is DFQATT, CDR2 SNEGSKA, per germline (reference sequence). The CDR3 is 13 amino acids. CDR3 region: CSAPRAGANVLTF. For the CDR3, the DNA is TGCAGTGCTCCCAGGGCTGGGGCCAACGTCCTGACTTTC.

CDR3 sequence (DNA): TGTGCCAGCAGCTTAGTGGGGGGTGCCCCTCTGAGCGAGCAGTACTTC. Translation: CASSLVGGAPLSEQYF. V and J are TRBV7-2 and TRBJ2-7; D possibly corresponds to TRBD2 (6 bases). Deletions cut 1 base from V and 6 bases from J, with 19 bases between. CDR3 length equals 16 residues. Germline V gives CDR1 SGHTA, CDR2 FQGNSA.